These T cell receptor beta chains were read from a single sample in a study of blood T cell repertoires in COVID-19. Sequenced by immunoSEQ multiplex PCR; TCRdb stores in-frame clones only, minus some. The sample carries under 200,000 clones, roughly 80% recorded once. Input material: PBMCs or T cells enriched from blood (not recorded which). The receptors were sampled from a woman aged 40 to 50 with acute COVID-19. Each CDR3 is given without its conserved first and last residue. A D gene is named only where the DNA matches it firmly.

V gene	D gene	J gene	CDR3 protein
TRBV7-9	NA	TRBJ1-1	ASSLSRQSNTEAF
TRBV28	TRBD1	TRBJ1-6	ASSSRGQGYSPLH
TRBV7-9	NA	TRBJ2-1	ASSLYRDLHYNEQF
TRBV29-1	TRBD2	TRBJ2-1	SVDGRSGGYNEQF
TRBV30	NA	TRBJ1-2	AWGWAWEGYT
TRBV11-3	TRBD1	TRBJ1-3	ASTGQGAGNTIY
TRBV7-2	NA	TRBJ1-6	ASSFLVRQAKAPLH
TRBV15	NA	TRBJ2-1	ATSRVTGLNEQF
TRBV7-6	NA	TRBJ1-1	ASRGTNTEAF
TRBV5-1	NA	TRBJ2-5	ASSLDGQLGETQY
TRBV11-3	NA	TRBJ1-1	ASSPRGDTEAF
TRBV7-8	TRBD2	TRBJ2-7	ASSSSPSGRVHEQY
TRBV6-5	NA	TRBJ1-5	ASSPHYINQPQH
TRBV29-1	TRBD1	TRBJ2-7	SATGTGGYEQY
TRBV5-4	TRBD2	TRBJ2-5	ASSPTGLAGRETQY
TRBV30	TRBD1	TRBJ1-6	AWRELTGSGSPLH
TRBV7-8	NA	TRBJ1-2	ASSYRGEGRSYT
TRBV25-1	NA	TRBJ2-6	ASSVMGGPGANVLT
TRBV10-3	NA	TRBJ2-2	AIRGGTSGELF
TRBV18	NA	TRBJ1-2	ASSLGHAGQDGYT
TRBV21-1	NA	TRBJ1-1	ASSKGEEGMDTEAF
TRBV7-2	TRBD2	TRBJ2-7	ASSSRLAGEIHEQY